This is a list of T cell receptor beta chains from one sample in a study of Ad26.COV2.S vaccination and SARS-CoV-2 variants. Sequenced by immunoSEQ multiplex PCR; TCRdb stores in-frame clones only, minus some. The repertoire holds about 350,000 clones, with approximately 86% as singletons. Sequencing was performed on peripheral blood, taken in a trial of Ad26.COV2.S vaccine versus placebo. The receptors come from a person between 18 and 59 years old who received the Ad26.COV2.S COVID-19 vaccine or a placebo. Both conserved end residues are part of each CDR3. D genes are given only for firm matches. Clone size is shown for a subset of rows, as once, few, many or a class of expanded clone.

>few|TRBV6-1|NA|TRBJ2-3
CASSDRGDTDTQYF
TGTGCCAGCAGTGACAGGGGGGACACAGATACGCAGTATTTT
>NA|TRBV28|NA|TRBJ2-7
CASTSLSYEQYF
TGTGCCAGCACGTCCCTTTCCTACGAGCAGTACTTC
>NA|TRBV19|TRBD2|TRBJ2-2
CASSMTSGRGTGELFF
TGTGCCAGTAGTATGACTAGCGGGAGGGGGACCGGGGAGCTGTTTTTT
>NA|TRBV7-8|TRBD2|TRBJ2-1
CASSGLAGPNEQFF
TGTGCCAGCAGCGGACTAGCGGGGCCCAATGAGCAGTTCTTC
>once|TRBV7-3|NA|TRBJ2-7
CASSLRPGTDYEQYF
TGTGCCAGCAGCTTACGTCCAGGGACCGACTACGAGCAGTACTTC
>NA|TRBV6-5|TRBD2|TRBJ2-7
CASRSLSGSYEQYF
TGTGCCAGCAGGTCCCTTAGCGGGTCCTACGAGCAGTACTTC
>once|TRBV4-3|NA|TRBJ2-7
CASSQDWDSRSYEQYF
TGCGCCAGCAGCCAAGATTGGGATAGCAGAAGCTACGAGCAGTACTTC
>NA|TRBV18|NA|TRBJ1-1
CASSPEGGARVLAFF
TGTGCCAGCTCACCAGAGGGAGGGGCCCGGGTATTAGCTTTCTTT
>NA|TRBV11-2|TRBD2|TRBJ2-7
CASSTPMVAGYEQYF
TGTGCCAGCAGCACTCCTATGGTAGCGGGCTACGAGCAGTACTTC
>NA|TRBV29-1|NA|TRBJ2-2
CSARRGENTGELFF
TGCAGCGCCCGAAGGGGAGAGAACACCGGGGAGCTGTTTTTT
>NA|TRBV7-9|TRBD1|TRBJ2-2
CASSAGQDTGELFF
TGTGCCAGCAGCGCGGGACAGGACACCGGGGAGCTGTTTTTT
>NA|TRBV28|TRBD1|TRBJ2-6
CASRADRGSGANVLTF
TGTGCCAGCAGGGCGGACAGGGGCTCTGGGGCCAACGTCCTGACTTTC
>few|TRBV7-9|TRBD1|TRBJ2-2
CASSFIRQGVTGELFF
TGTGCCAGCAGCTTTATCCGACAGGGGGTAACCGGGGAGCTGTTTTTT
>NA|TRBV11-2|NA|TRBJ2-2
CASSLAGNTGELFF
TGTGCCAGCAGCTTAGCAGGGAACACCGGGGAGCTGTTTTTT
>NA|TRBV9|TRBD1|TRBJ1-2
CASSVAAGGANYGYTF
TGTGCCAGCAGCGTAGCGGCAGGGGGGGCTAACTATGGCTACACCTTC
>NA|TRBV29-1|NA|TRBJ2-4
CSVESRVSAKNIQYF
TGCAGCGTTGAATCGAGGGTTTCGGCCAAAAACATTCAGTACTTC
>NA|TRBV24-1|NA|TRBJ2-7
CATSEGRGKIEQYF
TGTGCCACCAGTGAGGGCAGGGGTAAGATAGAGCAGTACTTC
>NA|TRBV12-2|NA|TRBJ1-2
CASRPQPYPGPYGYTF
TGTGCAAGTCGCCCCCAGCCCTATCCGGGACCCTATGGCTACACCTTC
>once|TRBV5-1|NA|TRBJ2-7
CASSLARGGRYEQYF
TGCGCCAGCAGCTTGGCCAGGGGTGGACGCTACGAGCAGTACTTC
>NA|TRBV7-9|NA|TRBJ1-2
CASSLPGYGYTF
TGTGCCAGCAGCTTACCAGGGTATGGCTACACCTTC
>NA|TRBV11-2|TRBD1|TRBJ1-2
CASSQPRDRARYGYTF
TGTGCCAGCAGCCAACCGAGGGACAGGGCTCGCTATGGCTACACCTTC
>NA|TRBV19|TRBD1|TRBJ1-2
CASSTRQGARGYTF
TGTGCCAGTAGTACAAGACAGGGGGCGCGGGGCTACACCTTC
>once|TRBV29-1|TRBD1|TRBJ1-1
CSGRGQMNTEAFF
TGCAGCGGAAGGGGGCAGATGAACACTGAAGCTTTCTTT
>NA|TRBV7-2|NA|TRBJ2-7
CASSLWGQPGAHEQYF
TGTGCCAGCAGCTTATGGGGTCAGCCGGGAGCTCACGAGCAGTACTTC
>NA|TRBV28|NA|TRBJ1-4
CASSSPTTNEKLFF
TGTGCCAGCAGCAGCCCTACAACTAATGAAAAACTGTTTTTT
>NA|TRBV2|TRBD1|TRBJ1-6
CASSSDRGDSPLHF
TGTGCCAGCAGTTCGGACAGGGGTGATTCACCCCTCCACTTT
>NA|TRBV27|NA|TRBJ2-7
CASSPSGMGIGEQYF
TGTGCCAGCAGTCCCTCCGGGATGGGGATCGGCGAGCAGTACTTC
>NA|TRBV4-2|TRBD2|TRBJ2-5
CASSQDGRLASGGETQYF
TGTGCCAGCAGCCAAGACGGGAGGTTGGCTAGCGGGGGGGAGACCCAGTACTTC
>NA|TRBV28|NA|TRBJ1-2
CASRDGGYTF
TGTGCCAGCAGGGATGGCGGCTACACCTTC